Reported below is one T cell receptor beta chain. CDR3 length: 12 amino acids. Germline V CDR1 and CDR2: SQVTM, ANQGSEA. The data stem from a study of technical replicates of blood from a handful of donors. Assay used: immunoSEQ multiplex PCR; TCRdb lists only in-frame clones, some missing. This sample has 60,000 or so clones, with approximately 90% found just once. The sequence was collected from a human donor in good health. Some clones in this sample may be carry-over from other donors' samples. The rearrangement joins TRBV29-1 to TRBJ2-5; TRBD2 aligns across 7 bases. Material: PBMCs. The CDR3 loop is CGGGLAEETQYF. The CDR3 bases are TGCGGGGGAGGCCTAGCGGAAGAGACCCAGTACTTC.